This T cell receptor (beta chain) was observed in a study of T cell responses to AZD1222 COVID-19 vaccine (dated by TCRdb to the early 2020s). About the full investigation: A total of under 250 trial participants underwent TCR sequencing, of whom some 200 had received two doses of AZD1222 and approximately 26 had received two doses of the MenACWY control vaccine. Trial participants were enrolled by age into 18-55, 56-69 and 70-plus year subgroups, with about 150, 27 and 61 TCR-sequenced participants respectively. The research as a whole found: Because no day 14 peak-response samples were available, the repertoires could be characterized only after the peak T cell response. After two AZD1222 doses, both the breadth and the depth of spike-specific TCRs were significantly higher than at day 0 and than in MenACWY recipients. Vaccine-associated CD4 TCRs spanned the whole spike protein, with dominant responses in regions 160-218 and 743-854. Most participants were white British and females outnumbered males, and the authors suggested that clonal diversity may have been underestimated. Conclusions about previously exposed vaccinees were limited because only a handful of AZD1222 recipients were SARS-CoV-2 seropositive at baseline. The 56-69-year group was small, and its depth increase did not reach significance, likely because of low power. Nearly half of unique spike-specific TCRs reportedly recognized epitopes outside regions mutated in the B.1.351 and B.1.1.7 variants.

Including cysteine and phenylalanine, the CDR3 has 15 amino acids. Only the CDR3 DNA stays, 45 bases, in frame from base 1. Germline trimming amounts to 6 bases on V and 4 bases on J, with 5 as the count of junction bases outside the gene matches. The germline V gene encodes CDR1 MNHEY and CDR2 SVGAGI. This sample's time point label indicates: about 28 days (+/-7) after the second vaccine dose. AZD1222 recipients given second doses at about 4 weeks or at about 12 weeks were pooled, since spike-specific TCR depth and breadth were not found to differ between the two schedules. Vaccinee samples were obtained from the UK trials COV001 and COV002, which included a single-blind randomized controlled phase 2/3 trial of AZD1222 (ChAdOx1 nCoV-19) in healthy adults. For TCRbeta chain sequencing, PBMC samples were collected from trial participants at day 0 and at day 28 after the second dose. The CDR3 regions of human TCRbeta chains were analyzed by immunosequencing. In the authors' own workflow: Repertoire TCRs were checked for matches against a reference library of SARS-CoV-2-specific TCRs that had been generated using the MIRA antigen-specificity platform. Breadth was defined as the fraction of unique TCRs that were SARS-CoV-2-associated, and depth was defined as the fraction of total T cells that were SARS-CoV-2-associated. Using the MIRA data, each spike-specific TCR was mapped to the spike region that the TCR reacts to and placed in a CD4 or CD8 class. Log10-transformed breadth and depth values were compared by one-way ANOVA with Sidak's multiple comparisons tests. Held by TCRdb, this immuneACCESS table contains in-frame sequences only and omits some clones. Under half of the omission traces to an unresolved V gene where checked; the cause of the rest is unknown. V, J and clone size derive from that table, while D and trimming were established from the DNA sequence. This sample lists about 160,000 clones; 90% to 95% were detected once. More than 1% of the sample is in the top ten clones.

On this clone: Its target antigen remains unknown. No clone much larger than this one lies a single base away; base qualities are absent.

The material sequenced was peripheral blood, taken 28 days after the second AZD1222 dose. This TCR was recovered from an adult who received the AZD1222 COVID-19 vaccine. In this chain, TRBV6-5 is recombined with TRBJ2-7, with 14 middle bases fitting TRBD2. The DNA sequence is given as TGTGCCAGCAGACGGACTAGCGGGGGGATTTACGAGCAGTACTTC. Its translation is CASRRTSGGIYEQYF.